A selection of T cell receptor beta chains follows, all from one sample in a study of tumor-infiltrating lymphocytes in primary liver carcinoma. TCRdb independently ran MiXCR on the multiplex PCR reads; one entry per CDR3 protein. This sample carries 150,000 to 200,000 distinct CDR3 sequences, about 60% of them seen once, and the ten largest clones take approximately 68%. The specimen was peripheral blood. The receptors originated from a man between 40 and 49 years old with primary liver carcinoma and hepatitis B virus infection. Both conserved end residues are part of each CDR3. The order of the fields is J gene, V gene, CDR3 protein.

J gene: TRBJ1-1
V gene: TRBV30
CDR3 protein: CAWNTNMNTEAFF

J gene: TRBJ2-7
V gene: TRBV28
CDR3 protein: CASQGSYEQYF

J gene: TRBJ2-1
V gene: TRBV7-8
CDR3 protein: CASSLNNLGLAYNEQFF

J gene: TRBJ2-1
V gene: TRBV7-8
CDR3 protein: CASSPGTSGRDEQFF

J gene: TRBJ2-4
V gene: TRBV7-3
CDR3 protein: CASSLGGGGNIQYF

J gene: TRBJ1-6
V gene: TRBV4-1
CDR3 protein: CASSPGPPNSPLHF

J gene: TRBJ2-6
V gene: TRBV6-2/TRBV6-3
CDR3 protein: CASTLPGPGVAGANVLTF

J gene: TRBJ2-2
V gene: TRBV29-1
CDR3 protein: CSVEDPGSLPNTGELFF

J gene: TRBJ1-1
V gene: TRBV29-1
CDR3 protein: CSVSARVGTEAFF

J gene: TRBJ2-2
V gene: TRBV10-2
CDR3 protein: CASKVSSGLTGELFF

J gene: TRBJ2-5
V gene: TRBV12-3/TRBV12-4
CDR3 protein: CASSSPGGRVSRTQYF

J gene: TRBJ1-2
V gene: TRBV29-1
CDR3 protein: CSVSPRLDPYGYTF

J gene: TRBJ2-1
V gene: TRBV28
CDR3 protein: CASSLVGFRAFGRKFF

J gene: TRBJ2-7
V gene: TRBV6-6
CDR3 protein: CASSYSAMTSGEQYF

J gene: TRBJ2-3
V gene: TRBV12-3/TRBV12-4
CDR3 protein: CASRFLGTDTQYF